This TCR beta chain originates from a study of T-cell memory formation after mild COVID-19. TCRdb reprocessed the 5' RACE reads with MiXCR, giving one entry per CDR3 protein. The sample gives about 500,000 distinct CDR3 sequences, 20% of which show up once; 12% is in the top ten. This clonotype has a single count. The TCR comes from an adult woman who had mild COVID-19 (a few samples of this study predate the infection). Cell type and time point are not known. Sequenced material: PBMCs or a T cell subset sorted from them (not recorded which).

The CDR3 sequence: CAGEKYANTEAFF. CDR3 sequence (DNA): TGTGCTGGGGAGAAGTACGCTAACACTGAAGCTTTCTTT. This sequence joins TRBV6-1 and TRBJ1-1; D unclear. The CDR3 has 13 residues. The germline CDR1 and CDR2 sequences are MNHNS and SASEGT.